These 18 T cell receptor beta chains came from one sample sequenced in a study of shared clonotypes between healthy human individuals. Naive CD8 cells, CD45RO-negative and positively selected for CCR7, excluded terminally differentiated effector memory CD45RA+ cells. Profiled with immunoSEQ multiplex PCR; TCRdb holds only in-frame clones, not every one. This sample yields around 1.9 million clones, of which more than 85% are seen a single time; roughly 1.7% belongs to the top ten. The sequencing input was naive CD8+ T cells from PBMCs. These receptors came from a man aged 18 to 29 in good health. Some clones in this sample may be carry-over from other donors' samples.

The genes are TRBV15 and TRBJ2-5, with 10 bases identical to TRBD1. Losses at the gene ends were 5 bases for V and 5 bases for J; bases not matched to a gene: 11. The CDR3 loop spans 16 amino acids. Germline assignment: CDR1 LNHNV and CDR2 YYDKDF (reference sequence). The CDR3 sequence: CATSGRQGAARETQYF. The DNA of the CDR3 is TGTGCCACCAGCGGCCGACAGGGGGCGGCGAGGGAGACCCAGTACTTC.

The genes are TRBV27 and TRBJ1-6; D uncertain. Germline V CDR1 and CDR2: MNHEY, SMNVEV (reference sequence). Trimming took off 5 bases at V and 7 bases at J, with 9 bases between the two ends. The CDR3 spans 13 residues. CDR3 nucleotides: TGTGCCAGCAGTGCGGCCCGGAATTCACCCCTCCACTTT. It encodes CASSAARNSPLHF.

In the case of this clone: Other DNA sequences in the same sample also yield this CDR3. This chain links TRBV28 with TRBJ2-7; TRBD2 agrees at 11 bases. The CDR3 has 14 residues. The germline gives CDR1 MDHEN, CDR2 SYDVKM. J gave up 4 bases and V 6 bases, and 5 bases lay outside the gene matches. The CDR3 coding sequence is TGTGCCAGCAGCCCGGGGACTAGCGGTTACGAGCAGTACTTC. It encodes CASSPGTSGYEQYF.

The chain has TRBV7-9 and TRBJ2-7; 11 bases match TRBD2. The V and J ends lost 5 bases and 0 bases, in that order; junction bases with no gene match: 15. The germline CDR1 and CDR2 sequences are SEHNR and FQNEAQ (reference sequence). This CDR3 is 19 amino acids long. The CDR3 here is CASSTGTGGGTSGSYEQYF. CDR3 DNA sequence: TGTGCCAGCAGCACCGGGACAGGCGGGGGGACTAGCGGCTCCTACGAGCAGTACTTC.

The CDR3 sequence: CASSGGTRETQYF. CDR3 nucleotides: TGTGCCAGCAGTGGCGGGACACGGGAGACCCAGTACTTC. The rearrangement uses TRBV28 and TRBJ2-5, with D perhaps being TRBD1 or TRBD2 (6 bases each). V gave up 5 bases and J gave up 5 bases, with 12 bases separating them. Germline V gives CDR1 MDHEN, CDR2 SYDVKM. The CDR3 is 13 amino acids.

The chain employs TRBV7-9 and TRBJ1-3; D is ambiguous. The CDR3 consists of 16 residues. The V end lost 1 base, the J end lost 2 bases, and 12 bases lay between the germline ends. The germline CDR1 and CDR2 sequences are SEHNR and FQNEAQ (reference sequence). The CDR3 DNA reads TGTGCCAGCAGCTTAGGAGTCGGAAGAGCTGGAAACACCATATATTTT. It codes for CASSLGVGRAGNTIYF.

In nucleotides, the CDR3 is TGTGCCAGCAGTGACGGAGTTTTCTCCTACAATGAGCAGTTCTTC. This sequence encodes CASSDGVFSYNEQFF. The rearrangement joins TRBV2 to TRBJ2-1; D is undetermined. CDR3 length equals 15 residues. The ends were cut back, 3 bases at V and 0 bases at J, with 9 bases in the middle. Germline CDR1 and CDR2: SNHLY and FYNNEI.

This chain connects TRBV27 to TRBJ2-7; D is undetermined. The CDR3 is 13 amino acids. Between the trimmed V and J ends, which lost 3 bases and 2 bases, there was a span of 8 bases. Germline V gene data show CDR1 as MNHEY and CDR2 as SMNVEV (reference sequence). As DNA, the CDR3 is TGTGCCAGCAGTTTGATGGGAACCTACGAGCAGTACTTC. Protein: CASSLMGTYEQYF.

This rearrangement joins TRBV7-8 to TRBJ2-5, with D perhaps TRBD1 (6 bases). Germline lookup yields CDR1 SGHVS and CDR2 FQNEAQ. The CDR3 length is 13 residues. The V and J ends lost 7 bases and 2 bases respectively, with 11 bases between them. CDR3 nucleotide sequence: TGTGCCAGCAAGGACAGCTATCAAGAGACCCAGTACTTC. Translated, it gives CASKDSYQETQYF. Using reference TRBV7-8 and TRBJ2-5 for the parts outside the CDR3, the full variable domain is GAGVSQSPRYKVAKRGQDVALRCDPISGHVSLFWYQQALGQGPEFLTYFQNEAQLDKSGLPSDRFFAERPEGSVSTLKIQRTQQEDSAVYLCASKDSYQETQYFGPGTRLLVL.

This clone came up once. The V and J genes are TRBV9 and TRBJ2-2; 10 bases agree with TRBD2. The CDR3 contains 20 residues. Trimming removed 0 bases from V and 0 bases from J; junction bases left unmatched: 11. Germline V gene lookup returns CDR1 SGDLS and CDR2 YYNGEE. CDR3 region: CASSVVASGSPLANTGELFF. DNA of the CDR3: TGTGCCAGCAGCGTAGTAGCTAGCGGGAGCCCCTTGGCGAACACCGGGGAGCTGTTTTTT.

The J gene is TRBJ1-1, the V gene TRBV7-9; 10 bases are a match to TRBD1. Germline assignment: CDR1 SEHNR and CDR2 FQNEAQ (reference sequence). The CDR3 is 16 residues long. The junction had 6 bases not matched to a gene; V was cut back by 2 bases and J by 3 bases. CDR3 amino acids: CASSLTDRGFDTEAFF. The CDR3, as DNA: TGTGCCAGCAGCTTAACGGACAGGGGGTTCGACACTGAAGCTTTCTTT. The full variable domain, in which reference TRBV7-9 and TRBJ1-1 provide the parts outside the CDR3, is DTGVSQNPRHKITKRGQNVTFRCDPISEHNRLYWYRQTLGQGPEFLTYFQNEAQLEKSRLLSDRFSAERPKGSFSTLEIQRTEQGDSAMYLCASSLTDRGFDTEAFFGQGTRLTVV.

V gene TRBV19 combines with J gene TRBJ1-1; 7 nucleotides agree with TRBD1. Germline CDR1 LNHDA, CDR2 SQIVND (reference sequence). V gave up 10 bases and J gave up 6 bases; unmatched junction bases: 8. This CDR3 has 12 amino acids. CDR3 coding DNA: TGTGCCACTGAGGGGGCGAGTCCTGAAGCTTTCTTT. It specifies CATEGASPEAFF. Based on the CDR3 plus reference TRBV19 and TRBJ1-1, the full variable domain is DGGITQSPKYLFRKEGQNVTLSCEQNLNHDAMYWYRQDPGQGLRLIYYSQIVNDFQKGDIAEGYSVSREKKESFPLTVTSAQKNPTAFYLCATEGASPEAFFGQGTRLTVV.

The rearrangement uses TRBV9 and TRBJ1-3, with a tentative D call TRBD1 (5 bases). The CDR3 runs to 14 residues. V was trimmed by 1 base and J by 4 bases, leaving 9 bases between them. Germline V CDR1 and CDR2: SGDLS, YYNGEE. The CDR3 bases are TGTGCCAGCAGCGTATCAGGGATAGGAAACACCATATATTTT. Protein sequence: CASSVSGIGNTIYF.

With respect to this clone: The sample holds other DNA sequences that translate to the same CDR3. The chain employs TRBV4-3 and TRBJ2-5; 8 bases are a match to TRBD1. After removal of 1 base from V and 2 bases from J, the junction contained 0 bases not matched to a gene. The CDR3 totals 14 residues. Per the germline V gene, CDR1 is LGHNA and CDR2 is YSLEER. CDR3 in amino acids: CASSQGTGQETQYF. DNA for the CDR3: TGCGCCAGCAGCCAAGGGACAGGGCAAGAGACCCAGTACTTC.

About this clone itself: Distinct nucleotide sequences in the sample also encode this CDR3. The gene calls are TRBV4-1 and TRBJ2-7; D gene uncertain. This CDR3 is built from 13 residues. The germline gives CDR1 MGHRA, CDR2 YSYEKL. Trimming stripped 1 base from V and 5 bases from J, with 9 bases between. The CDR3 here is CASSQGGRDEQYF. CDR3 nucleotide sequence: TGCGCCAGCAGCCAAGGAGGTAGGGACGAGCAGTACTTC.

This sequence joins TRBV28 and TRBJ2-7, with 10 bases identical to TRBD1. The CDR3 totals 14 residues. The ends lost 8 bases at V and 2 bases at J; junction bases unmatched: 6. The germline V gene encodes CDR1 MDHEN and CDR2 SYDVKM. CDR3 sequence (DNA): TGTGCCAGCTTGGGACAGGGGAGTCCCTACGAGCAGTACTTC. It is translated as CASLGQGSPYEQYF.

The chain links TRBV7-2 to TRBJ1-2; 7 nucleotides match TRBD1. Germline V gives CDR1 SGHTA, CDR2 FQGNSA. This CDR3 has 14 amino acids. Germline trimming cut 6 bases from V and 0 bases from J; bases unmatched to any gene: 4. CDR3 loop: CASRGGQTNYGYTF. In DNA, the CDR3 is TGTGCCAGCAGGGGGGGACAGACTAACTATGGCTACACCTTC. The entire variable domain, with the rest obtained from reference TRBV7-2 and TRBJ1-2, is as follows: GAGVSQSPSNKVTEKGKDVELRCDPISGHTALYWYRQSLGQGLEFLIYFQGNSAPDKSGLPSDRFSAERTGGSVSTLTIQRTQQEDSAVYLCASRGGQTNYGYTFGSGTRLTVV.

CDR3 in amino acids: CASSFGHPSTEAFF. The CDR3 DNA sequence: TGTGCCAGCAGTTTTGGGCACCCGAGCACTGAAGCTTTCTTT. The chain joins TRBV27 to TRBJ1-1; no reliable D call. Germline CDR1 is MNHEY and CDR2 is SMNVEV (reference sequence). The V and J ends lost 3 bases and 4 bases respectively, with 12 bases between them. CDR3 size: 14 residues.